The text below deals with one TCR beta chain. This entry is derived from a study of ipilimumab plus nivolumab after autologous stem cell transplantation. Study-wide background: Median doses per patient: roughly five ipilimumab, 7 to 9 nivolumab. DLBCL patients had primary refractory or relapsed disease.

Sequencing was performed with immunoSEQ multiplex PCR; in TCRdb, only in-frame clones are kept and a portion is missing. This table holds tens of thousands of clones, less than 85% found once. The CDR3 has 17 amino acids. With V trimmed by 3 bases and J by 0 bases, 8 bases remained unmatched. Germline V gene data show CDR1 as MDHEN and CDR2 as SYDVKM. Patients got ipilimumab 1 mg/kg beginning 14 to 28 days post-transplant. The chain joins TRBV28 to TRBJ1-5, with TRBD1 matching over 7 bases. The source of this sequence is a male donor with diffuse large B-cell lymphoma. The sequencing used PBMCs, collected in a trial of ipilimumab plus nivolumab as post-transplant consolidation. The CDR3 DNA reads as TGTGCCAGCAGTTTTGGGGGACAGAGCAATAGCAATCAGCCCCAGCATTTT. It codes for CASSFGGQSNSNQPQHF.